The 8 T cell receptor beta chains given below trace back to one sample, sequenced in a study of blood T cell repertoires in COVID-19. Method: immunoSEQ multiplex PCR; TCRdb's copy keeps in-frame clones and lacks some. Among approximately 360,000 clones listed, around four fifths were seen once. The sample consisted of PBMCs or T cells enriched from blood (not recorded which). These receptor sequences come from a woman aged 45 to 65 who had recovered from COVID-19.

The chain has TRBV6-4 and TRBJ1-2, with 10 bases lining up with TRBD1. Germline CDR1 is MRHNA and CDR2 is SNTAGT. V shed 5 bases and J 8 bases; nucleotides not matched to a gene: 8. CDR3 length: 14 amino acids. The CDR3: CASSPDRGNAGYTF. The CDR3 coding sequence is TGTGCCAGCAGTCCGGACAGGGGGAATGCCGGCTACACCTTC.

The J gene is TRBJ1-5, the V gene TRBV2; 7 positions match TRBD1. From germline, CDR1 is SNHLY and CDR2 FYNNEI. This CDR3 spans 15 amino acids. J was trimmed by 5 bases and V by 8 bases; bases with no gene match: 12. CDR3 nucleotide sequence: TGTGCCAGCCGGCTGGACAGGCCTTCGGATCAGCCCCAGCATTTT. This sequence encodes CASRLDRPSDQPQHF.

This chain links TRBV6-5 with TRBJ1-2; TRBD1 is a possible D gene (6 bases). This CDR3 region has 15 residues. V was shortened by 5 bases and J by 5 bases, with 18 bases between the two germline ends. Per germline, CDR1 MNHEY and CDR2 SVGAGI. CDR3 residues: CASSLFGQLGYGYTF. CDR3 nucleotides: TGTGCCAGCAGTCTCTTTGGACAGCTAGGGTATGGCTACACCTTC.

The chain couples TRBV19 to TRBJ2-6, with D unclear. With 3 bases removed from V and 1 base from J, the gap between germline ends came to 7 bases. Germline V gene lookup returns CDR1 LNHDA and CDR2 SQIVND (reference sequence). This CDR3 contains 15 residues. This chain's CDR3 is CASSILGSGANVLTF. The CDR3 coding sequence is TGTGCCAGTAGTATTCTAGGTTCTGGGGCCAACGTCCTGACTTTC.

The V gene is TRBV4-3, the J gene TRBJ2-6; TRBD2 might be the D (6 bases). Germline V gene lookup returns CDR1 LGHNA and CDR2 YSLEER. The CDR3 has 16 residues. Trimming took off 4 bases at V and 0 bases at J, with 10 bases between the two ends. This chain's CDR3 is CASSPGLFSGANVLTF. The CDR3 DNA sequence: TGCGCCAGCAGCCCGGGACTGTTCTCTGGGGCCAACGTCCTGACTTTC.

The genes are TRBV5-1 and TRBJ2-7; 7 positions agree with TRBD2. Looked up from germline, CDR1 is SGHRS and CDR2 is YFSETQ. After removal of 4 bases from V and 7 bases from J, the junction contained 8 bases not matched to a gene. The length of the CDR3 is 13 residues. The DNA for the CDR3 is TGCGCCAGCAGCGGGGAGGGTTTACGGGAGCAGTACTTC. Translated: CASSGEGLREQYF.

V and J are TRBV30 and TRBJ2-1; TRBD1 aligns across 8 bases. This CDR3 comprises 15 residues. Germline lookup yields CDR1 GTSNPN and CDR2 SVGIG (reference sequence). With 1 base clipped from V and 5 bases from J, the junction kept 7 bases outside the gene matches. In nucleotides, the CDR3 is TGTGCCTGGAGTGAGAACAGGGGGGTCAACAATGAGCAGTTCTTC. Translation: CAWSENRGVNNEQFF.

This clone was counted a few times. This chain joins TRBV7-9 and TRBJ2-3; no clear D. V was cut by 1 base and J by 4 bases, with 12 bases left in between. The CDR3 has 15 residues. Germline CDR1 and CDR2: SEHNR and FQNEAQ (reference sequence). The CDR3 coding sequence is TGTGCCAGCAGCTTAGGTGGTATGAGGTCAGATACGCAGTATTTT. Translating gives CASSLGGMRSDTQYF.